This T cell receptor beta chain was captured in a study of blood T cells in healthy people across ages. On the study more broadly: T cells yielded about one barcoded beta molecule per two cells through template switching. The study, taken as a whole, reports: Older age went with lower TCR beta diversity per million T cells, in a roughly linear way.

The second PCR ran about 6 to 12 cycles with a sample-barcoded 5' primer and J-beta primers. Every cDNA was tagged by a template-switch adaptor with 12 random nucleotides. TCRdb re-analysed the 5' RACE reads in MiXCR, keeping a single row per CDR3 protein. Here the sample spans 1.5 million to 2 million distinct CDR3 sequences, roughly 50% being singletons. This clonotype showed up just a few times. Its antigen remains unidentified. The donors, aged roughly 6 to 95, were healthy Caucasians from Russia. The CDR3 covers 17 residues. Germline-derived CDR1 and CDR2 are SGHTA and FQGNSA. V dropped 2 bases and J dropped 4; count of bases not matched to a gene: 11.

The sample was blood. The rearrangement links TRBV7-2 to TRBJ2-3; 8 bases line up with TRBD2. The origin of this receptor is a woman between 40 and 50 years old in good health. The CDR3 nucleotides are TGTGCCAGCAGCTTAAATCCGGGGGGGCCATCTGCAGATACGCAGTATTTT. Amino acids: CASSLNPGGPSADTQYF.